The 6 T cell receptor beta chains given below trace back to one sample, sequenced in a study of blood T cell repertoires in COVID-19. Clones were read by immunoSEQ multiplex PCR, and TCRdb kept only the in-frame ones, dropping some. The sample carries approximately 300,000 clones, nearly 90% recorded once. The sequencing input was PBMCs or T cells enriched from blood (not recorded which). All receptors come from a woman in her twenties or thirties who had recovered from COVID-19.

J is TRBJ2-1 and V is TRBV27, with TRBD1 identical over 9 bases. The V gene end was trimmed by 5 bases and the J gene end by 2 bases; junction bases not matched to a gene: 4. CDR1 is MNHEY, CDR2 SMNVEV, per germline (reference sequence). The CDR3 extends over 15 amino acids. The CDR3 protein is CASSPGTGPYNEQFF. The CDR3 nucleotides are TGTGCCAGCAGTCCCGGGACAGGGCCCTACAATGAGCAGTTCTTC.

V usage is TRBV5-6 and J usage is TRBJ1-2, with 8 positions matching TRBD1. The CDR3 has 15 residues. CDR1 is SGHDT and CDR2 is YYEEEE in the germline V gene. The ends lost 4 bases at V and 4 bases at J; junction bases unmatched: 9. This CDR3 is CASSPWAGGSYGYTF. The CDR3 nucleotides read TGTGCCAGCAGCCCCTGGGCAGGGGGCTCCTATGGCTACACCTTC.

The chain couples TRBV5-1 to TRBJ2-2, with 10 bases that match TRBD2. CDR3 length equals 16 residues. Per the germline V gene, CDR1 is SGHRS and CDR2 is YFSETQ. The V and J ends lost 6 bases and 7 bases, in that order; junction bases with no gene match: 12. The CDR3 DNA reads TGCGCCAGCACCTCCAGCGGGGGGGCCTTTAACGGGGAGCTGTTTTTT. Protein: CASTSSGGAFNGELFF.

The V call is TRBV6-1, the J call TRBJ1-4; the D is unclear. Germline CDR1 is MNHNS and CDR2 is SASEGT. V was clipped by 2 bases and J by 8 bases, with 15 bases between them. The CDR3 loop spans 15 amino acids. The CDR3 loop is CASSESGGGVEKLFF. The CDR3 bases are TGTGCCAGCAGTGAATCTGGCGGCGGCGTAGAAAAACTGTTTTTT.

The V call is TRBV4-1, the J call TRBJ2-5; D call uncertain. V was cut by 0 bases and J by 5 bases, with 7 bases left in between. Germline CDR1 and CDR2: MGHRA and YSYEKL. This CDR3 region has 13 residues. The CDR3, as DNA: TGCGCCAGCAGCCAAGATCAAGCGGAGACCCAGTACTTC. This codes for CASSQDQAETQYF.

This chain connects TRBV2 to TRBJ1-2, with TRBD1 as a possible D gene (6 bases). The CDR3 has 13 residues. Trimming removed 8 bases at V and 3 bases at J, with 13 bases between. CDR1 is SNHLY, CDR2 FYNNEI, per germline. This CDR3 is CASGVEGDYGYTF. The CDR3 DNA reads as TGTGCCAGCGGGGTTGAGGGGGACTATGGCTACACCTTC.